A selection of T cell receptor beta chains follows, all from one sample in a study of early T cells in non-severe SARS-CoV-2 infection. Using its own MiXCR run on the 5' RACE reads, TCRdb lists one record per CDR3 protein. There are 68,000 or so distinct CDR3 sequences in the sample; roughly 11% occur only once, and 5.5% to 7% lies in the top ten. The material sequenced was whole blood. The receptors originated from an adult who was a healthcare worker with PCR-confirmed SARS-CoV-2 infection or an uninfected control (not recorded which). CDR3s include the opening cysteine and the closing phenylalanine or tryptophan. Each record gives: J gene, V gene, CDR3 protein.

TRBJ1-2,TRBV6-4,CASSVEQGRGYTF
TRBJ2-7,TRBV12-3/TRBV12-4,CASSGRDPEQYF
TRBJ2-5,TRBV7-8,CASSLETRLSGGETQYF
TRBJ2-7,TRBV30,CAWRSWGGTYEQYF
TRBJ2-7,TRBV20-1,CSARPSDSYEQYF
TRBJ2-1,TRBV7-9,CASSLALLNEQFF
TRBJ2-2,TRBV3-1,CASRDGTSVGELFF
TRBJ2-1,TRBV6-6,CASSLAGQAYNEQFF
TRBJ1-1,TRBV6-2/TRBV6-3,CASGRDDATTEKAFF
TRBJ2-1,TRBV12-3/TRBV12-4,CASSATTSGTYNEQFF
TRBJ2-1,TRBV7-8,CASSPMVRSNEQFF
TRBJ1-4,TRBV27,CASGGVANEKLFF
TRBJ2-3,TRBV29-1,CSVRGRVTDTQYF
TRBJ1-1,TRBV7-9,CASSLVERTEAFF
TRBJ1-5,TRBV6-2/TRBV6-3,CASRGQGDQPQHF
TRBJ2-2,TRBV27,CASSFRNFPGELFF
TRBJ1-2,TRBV19,CATLGTPGGYTF
TRBJ2-3,TRBV28,CASSLDDRGRASDTQYF
TRBJ2-1,TRBV4-1,CASSEQLPSYNEQFF
TRBJ2-1,TRBV18,CASSRGTGDYNEQFF
TRBJ1-5,TRBV2,CASSEQVQPQHF
TRBJ2-3,TRBV24-1,CATSDPTSGRVADTQYF
TRBJ2-7,TRBV20-1,CSAGQHWYEQYF
TRBJ2-7,TRBV6-6,CASSYSETASYEQCF
TRBJ2-5,TRBV18,CASSPDGRQETQYF
TRBJ2-1,TRBV20-1,CSASNRASGVYNEQFF
TRBJ1-4,TRBV7-9,CASSLTGSRNEKLFF
TRBJ2-4,TRBV11-2,CATSRSENIQYF
TRBJ1-6,TRBV12-3/TRBV12-4,CASSLESQNLPLHF
TRBJ1-1,TRBV5-4,CASSLDRVTTEAFF
TRBJ2-5,TRBV3-1,CASSLGDRPGGETQYF
TRBJ2-3,TRBV7-8,CASSLARSASTDTQYF
TRBJ2-5,TRBV20-1,CSPSPPDHF
TRBJ2-1,TRBV19,CASSAYRDSNEQFF
TRBJ1-2,TRBV7-9,CASSFYRDHGYTF
TRBJ2-1,TRBV4-2,CASSQDRLADNEQFF
TRBJ2-7,TRBV24-1,CATSDPNDPTYEQYF